The next 12 T cell receptor beta chains were all read from a single sample in a study of spatial heterogeneity in lung cancer (dated by TCRdb to the late 2010s). What the research found in general, with its limitations: The tumor nonsynonymous mutation count correlated with the number of expanded intratumoral alpha and beta TCRs.

In the paper's terms, the time point label means: sample taken at primary tumor resection. Libraries were built with 5' RACE. The instrument given in TCRdb is NextSeq 500. TCRdb reanalyzed the raw reads on its own, using fastp at Q25 for trimming and MiXCR for clone calling, and kept in-frame beta chains. Every entry covers one CDR3 protein and lists the most common genes and DNA from its rows. The sample data list under 7,500 distinct CDR3 sequences, and 13% to 15% of these were observed just once. Of the sample, approximately 10% is held by the ten largest clones. No antigens are known for them. The sample consisted of lung tumor tissue, taken at surgery. These receptor sequences come from a female donor with early-stage non-small cell lung cancer.

Concerning this clonotype: This beta chain is an unintended read in a library built for alpha chains; its size means little. V usage is TRBV2 and J usage is TRBJ1-1, with TRBD1 as a possible D gene (5 bases). The CDR3 consists of 13 residues. The germline V and J ends were trimmed by 7 bases and 1 base, with 10 bases remaining between them. Germline CDR1 is SNHLY and CDR2 is FYNNEI. CDR3 sequence: CASTVQANTEAFF. The CDR3 region has the DNA TGTGCCAGCACTGTACAGGCGAACACTGAAGCTTTCTTT.

As concerns this clonotype: Within a library made for alpha chains, this beta chain is off target, and its count is uninformative. This chain links TRBV4-2 with TRBJ1-1; D gene unclear. Per germline, CDR1 LGHNA and CDR2 YNFKEQ. The CDR3 has 13 amino acids. With 3 bases removed from V and 6 bases from J, the gap between germline ends came to 11 bases. CDR3 amino acids: CASSQPGRPEAFF. The CDR3 coding sequence is TGTGCCAGCAGCCAGCCTGGGAGACCTGAAGCTTTCTTT.

This clonotype is medium-sized within its sample. The library was designed around alpha chains, so this beta chain is a stray read whose abundance carries little weight. This rearrangement joins TRBV28 to TRBJ1-1; TRBD1 might be the D (5 bases). The germline gives CDR1 MDHEN, CDR2 SYDVKM. V was trimmed by 8 bases and J by 8 bases, leaving 12 bases between them. The CDR3 length is 11 residues. CDR3 region: CASGRGLEAFF. CDR3 nucleotides: TGTGCCAGCGGTCGGGGCTTAGAAGCTTTCTTT.

This clonotype was picked up many times. The library was prepared for alpha chains; this beta chain is a stray read, so its frequency means little. The rearrangement uses TRBV20-1 and TRBJ2-7, with D unresolved. Trimming pared 0 bases from V and 0 bases from J, leaving 12 bases between. The CDR3 is made up of 15 amino acids. Germline CDR1 and CDR2: DFQATT and SNEGSKA (reference sequence). The DNA for the CDR3 is TGCAGTGCTAGAGATCTGCGCTTTAGCTCCTACGAGCAGTACTTC. It translates to CSARDLRFSSYEQYF.

In this sample, this clonotype turned up many times. Because the library targeted alpha chains, this beta chain is an off-target read whose size means little. The J gene is TRBJ1-3, the V gene TRBV4-1; D remains unclear. The CDR3 contains 16 residues. With 4 bases removed from V and 0 bases from J, the gap between germline ends came to 13 bases. Germline lookup yields CDR1 MGHRA and CDR2 YSYEKL. The CDR3 here is CASSPLTGSSGNTIYF. As DNA, the CDR3 is TGCGCCAGCAGCCCCTTAACGGGGAGCTCTGGAAACACCATATATTTT.

Regarding this clonotype: Because this beta chain is a stray read in a library intended to capture alpha chains, its abundance should not be given much weight. The chain has TRBV11-1 and TRBJ2-7; perhaps TRBD1 as D (6 bases). V dropped 5 bases and J dropped 2 bases, with 13 bases sitting between them. The CDR3 extends over 14 amino acids. Germline-derived CDR1 and CDR2 are SGHAT and FQDESV (reference sequence). The CDR3 DNA reads TGTGCCAGCAGCCTGGACAGTTCTACCTACGAGCAGTACTTC. It is translated as CASSLDSSTYEQYF.

Concerning this clonotype itself: This beta chain is a stray read from a library made for alpha chains; its abundance is not meaningful. The rearrangement links TRBV12-3 or TRBV12-4 to TRBJ2-7; D gene ambiguous. V lost 2 bases and J 6 bases, leaving 17 bases between the germline ends. The CDR3 sequence is 15 residues long. The CDR3 region has the DNA TGTGCCAGCAGTTTATTCGACCCACGAACGTCCGAGCAGTACTTC. Translated: CASSLFDPRTSEQYF.

Ten or more counts support this clonotype. This beta chain turned up in a library designed for alpha chains; as an off-target read, its abundance says little. This chain links TRBV29-1 with TRBJ1-1, with 8 bases that match TRBD1. V trimming: 0 bases; J trimming: 10 bases; junction bases outside the gene matches: 7. This CDR3 region has 13 residues. The germline gives CDR1 SQVTM, CDR2 ANQGSEA. The CDR3 protein is CSVEDARGRGAFF. The CDR3 nucleotides are TGCAGCGTTGAAGACGCCAGGGGGCGAGGAGCTTTCTTT.

About this clonotype: Found in a library prepared for alpha chains, this beta chain is an off-target read, and its abundance has little meaning. The J gene is TRBJ1-1, the V gene TRBV11-3, with TRBD1 matching over 7 bases. Trimming took 4 bases from V and 8 from J; bases not matched to a gene: 4. The CDR3 length is 12 residues. The germline CDR1 and CDR2 sequences are SGHNT and YENEEA. In DNA form, the CDR3 reads TGTGCCAGCAGCTCGAGGGACAGCGAAGCTTTCTTT. It translates to CASSSRDSEAFF.

By share, this clonotype counts as medium-sized (0.01 to 0.1%). The library was built for alpha chains, so this beta chain is an off-target read and its size means little. The genes are TRBV7-3 and TRBJ2-1; D unclear. The length of the CDR3 is 13 residues. Trimming removed 6 bases from V and 6 bases from J, with 12 bases in between. Germline V gene sequence: CDR1 SGHTA, CDR2 FQGTGA. The CDR3 is CASSPRWGNEQFF. The CDR3 coding sequence is TGTGCCAGCAGTCCAAGGTGGGGCAATGAGCAGTTCTTC.

This clonotype was detected ten times or more. This beta chain is a stray read from a library made for alpha chains; its abundance is not meaningful. The rearrangement joins TRBV11-2 to TRBJ2-7, with a weak D call TRBD2 (6 bases). Trimming removed 5 bases at V and 0 bases at J, with 14 bases between. Germline lookup yields CDR1 SGHAT and CDR2 FQNNGV. This CDR3 is built from 15 residues. The CDR3 is CASSRRAGTSYEQYF. CDR3 DNA: TGTGCCAGCAGCCGGAGGGCGGGGACCTCCTACGAGCAGTACTTC.

This clonotype is classed as medium-sized (0.01 to 0.1%). This beta chain appears as a stray read in a library generated for alpha chains; its size is not informative. The chain recombines TRBV7-9 with TRBJ2-7; the match to TRBD1 covers 10 bases. The V gene end was trimmed by 10 bases and the J gene end by 3 bases; junction bases not matched to a gene: 3. From germline, CDR1 is SEHNR and CDR2 FQNEAQ (reference sequence). The CDR3 consists of 12 residues. The CDR3 DNA follows: TGTGCCACCGGGACAGGGGTCTACGAGCAGTACTTC. Amino acids: CATGTGVYEQYF. Based on the CDR3 plus reference TRBV7-9 and TRBJ2-7, the full variable domain is DTGVSQNPRHKITKRGQNVTFRCDPISEHNRLYWYRQTLGQGPEFLTYFQNEAQLEKSRLLSDRFSAERPKGSFSTLEIQRTEQGDSAMYLCATGTGVYEQYFGPGTRLTVT.